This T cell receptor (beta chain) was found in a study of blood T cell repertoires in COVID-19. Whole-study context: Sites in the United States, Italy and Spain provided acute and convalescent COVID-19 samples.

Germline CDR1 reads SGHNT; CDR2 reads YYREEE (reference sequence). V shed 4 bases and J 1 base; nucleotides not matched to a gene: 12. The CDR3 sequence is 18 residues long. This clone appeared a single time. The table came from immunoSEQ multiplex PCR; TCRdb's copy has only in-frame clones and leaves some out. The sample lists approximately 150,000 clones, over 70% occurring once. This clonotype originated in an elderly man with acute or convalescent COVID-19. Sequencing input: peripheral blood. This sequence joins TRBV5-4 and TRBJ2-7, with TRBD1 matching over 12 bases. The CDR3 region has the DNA TGTGCCAGCAGCAGAGGGACAGGGGGCGCCGTGAGATCCTACGAGCAGTACTTC. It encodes CASSRGTGGAVRSYEQYF.